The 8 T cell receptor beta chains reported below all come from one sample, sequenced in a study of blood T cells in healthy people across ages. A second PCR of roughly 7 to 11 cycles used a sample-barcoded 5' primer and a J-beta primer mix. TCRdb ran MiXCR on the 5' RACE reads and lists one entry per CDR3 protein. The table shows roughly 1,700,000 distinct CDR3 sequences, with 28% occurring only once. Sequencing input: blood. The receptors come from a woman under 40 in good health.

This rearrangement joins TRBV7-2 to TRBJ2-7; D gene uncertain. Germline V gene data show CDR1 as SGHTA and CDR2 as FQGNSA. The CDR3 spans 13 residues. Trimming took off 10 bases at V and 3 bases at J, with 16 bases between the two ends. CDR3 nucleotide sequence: TGTGCCACCGGTCGGGTAAAAAGCTACGAGCAGTACTTC. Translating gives CATGRVKSYEQYF. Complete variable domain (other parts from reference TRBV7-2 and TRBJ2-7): GAGVSQSPSNKVTEKGKDVELRCDPISGHTALYWYRQSLGQGLEFLIYFQGNSAPDKSGLPSDRFSAERTGGSVSTLTIQRTQQEDSAVYLCATGRVKSYEQYFGPGTRLTVT.

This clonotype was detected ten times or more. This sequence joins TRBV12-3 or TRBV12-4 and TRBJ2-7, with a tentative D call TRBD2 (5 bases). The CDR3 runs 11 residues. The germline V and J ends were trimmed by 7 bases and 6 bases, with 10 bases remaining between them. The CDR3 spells CASTSGIEQYF. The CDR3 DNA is TGTGCCAGCACCTCCGGGATCGAGCAGTACTTC.

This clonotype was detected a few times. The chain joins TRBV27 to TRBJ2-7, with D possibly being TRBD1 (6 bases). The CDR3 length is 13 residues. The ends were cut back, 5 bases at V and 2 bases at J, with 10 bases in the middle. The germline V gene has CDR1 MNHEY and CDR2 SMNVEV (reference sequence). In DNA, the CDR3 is TGTGCCAGCAGTGGCGGACAGCCCTACGAGCAGTACTTC. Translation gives CASSGGQPYEQYF.

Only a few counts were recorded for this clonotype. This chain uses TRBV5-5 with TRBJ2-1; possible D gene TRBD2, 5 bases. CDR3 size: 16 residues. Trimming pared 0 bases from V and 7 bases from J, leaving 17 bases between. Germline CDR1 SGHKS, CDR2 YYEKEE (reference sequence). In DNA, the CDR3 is TGTGCCAGCAGCTTGGCCTGGGGAGACCCCGGGAATGAGCAGTTCTTC. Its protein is CASSLAWGDPGNEQFF.

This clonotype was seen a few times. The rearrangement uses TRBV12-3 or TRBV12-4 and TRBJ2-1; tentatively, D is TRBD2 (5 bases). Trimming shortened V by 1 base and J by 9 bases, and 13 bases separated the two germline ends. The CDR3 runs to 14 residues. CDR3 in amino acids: CASSLEGVGPEQFF. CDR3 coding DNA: TGTGCCAGCAGTTTAGAGGGAGTCGGGCCTGAGCAGTTCTTC.

CDR3 protein: CSARTGPIYEQYF. The DNA for the CDR3 is TGCAGTGCGCGAACGGGACCCATCTACGAGCAGTACTTC. The chain carries TRBV20-1 and TRBJ2-7; D assignment may be TRBD1 or TRBD2 (5 bases each). The germline CDR1 and CDR2 sequences are DFQATT and SNEGSKA (reference sequence). This CDR3 has 13 amino acids. V lost 6 bases and J lost 3, with 15 bases in between.

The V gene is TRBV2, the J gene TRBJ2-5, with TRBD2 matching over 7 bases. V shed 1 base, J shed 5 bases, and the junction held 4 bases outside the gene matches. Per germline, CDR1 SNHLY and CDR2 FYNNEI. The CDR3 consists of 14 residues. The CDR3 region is CASSEGGEGETQYF. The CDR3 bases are TGTGCCAGCAGTGAAGGCGGGGAGGGGGAGACCCAGTACTTC. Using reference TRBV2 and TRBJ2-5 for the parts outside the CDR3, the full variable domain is EPEVTQTPSHQVTQMGQEVILRCVPISNHLYFYWYRQILGQKVEFLVSFYNNEISEKSEIFDDQFSVERPDGSNFTLKIRSTKLEDSAMYFCASSEGGEGETQYFGPGTRLLVL.

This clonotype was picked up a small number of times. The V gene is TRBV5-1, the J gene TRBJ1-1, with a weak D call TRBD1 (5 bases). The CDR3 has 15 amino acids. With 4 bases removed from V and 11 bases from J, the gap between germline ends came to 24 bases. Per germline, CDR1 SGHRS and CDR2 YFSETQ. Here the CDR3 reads CASSENTGTPGPAFF. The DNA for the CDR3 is TGCGCCAGCAGCGAAAATACCGGGACTCCCGGCCCGGCTTTCTTT.